This T cell receptor beta chain was retrieved from a study of blood T cell repertoires in COVID-19. This clone was found many times. Sequencing was performed with immunoSEQ multiplex PCR; in TCRdb, only in-frame clones are kept and a portion is missing. The repertoire has roughly 88,000 clones, less than 75% of them found once; the top ten carry around 23%. Trimming at V came to 4 bases and at J to 2 bases, leaving 10 bases not matched to a gene. CDR3 size: 16 residues. Germline V lookup: CDR1 SGHDT, CDR2 YYEEEE. This receptor was taken from a woman in her sixties in a cohort sampled during active or convalescent COVID-19. Sequenced input: peripheral blood. This sequence joins TRBV5-6 and TRBJ1-2, with 8 positions matching TRBD1. CDR3 sequence reads: CASSIRTGRFNYGYTF. In nucleotides, the CDR3 is TGTGCCAGCAGCATCCGGACAGGGAGATTCAACTATGGCTACACCTTC.